This passage covers 24 T cell receptor beta chains from one sample sequenced in a study of CD8 T cells in ankylosing spondylitis. General study findings and limits: There was a TCR beta motif, made of several highly homologous variants, that appeared characteristic of ankylosing spondylitis blood.

These receptors have no identified antigens. One entry per CDR3 protein, called by TCRdb with MiXCR from the 5' RACE reads. This sample carries over 600,000 distinct CDR3 sequences, 15% to 20% of them seen once, and the ten largest clones take under 20%. Specimen: blood, either unsorted or a sorted T cell fraction (not recorded which). The receptors originated from a male donor with ankylosing spondylitis.

This clonotype was found a few times. The chain uses TRBV10-3 and TRBJ2-4, with 11 bases identical to TRBD2. The CDR3 sequence is 16 residues long. Germline V CDR1 and CDR2: ENHRY, SYGVKD. Trimming cost V 6 bases and J 3 bases; bases outside gene matches: 7. CDR3 bases: TGTGCCATCAGCCCCGGGACTAGCGGTGGCAAAAACATTCAGTACTTC. Protein product: CAISPGTSGGKNIQYF.

Points on this clonotype: The germline gene is not matched at one end of the junction; a read error may be the cause. The CDR3 DNA reads TGTGCCAGCAGCTTAGCTTGGTTTACCACAGATACGCGGTATTTT. This translates into CASSLAWFTTDTRYF. The V and J genes are TRBV11-2 and TRBJ2-3; unclear D gene. Per the germline V gene, CDR1 is SGHAT and CDR2 is FQNNGV. The CDR3 has 15 amino acids.

There are a few counts of this clonotype. The CDR3 DNA follows: TGTGCCAGCGCATACAGGAGGAACACTGAAGCTTTCTTT. Residues: CASAYRRNTEAFF. The J gene is TRBJ1-1, the V gene TRBV7-3, with D maybe TRBD1 (5 bases). The CDR3 spans 13 residues. V gave up 8 bases and J gave up 1 base, with 11 bases separating them. The germline CDR1 and CDR2 sequences are SGHTA and FQGTGA.

This clonotype was observed a handful of times. V gene TRBV10-3 combines with J gene TRBJ2-7; the D gene is possibly TRBD1 (5 bases). V lost 4 bases, J lost 0 bases, and 25 bases lay in between. This CDR3 contains 19 residues. Per germline, CDR1 ENHRY and CDR2 SYGVKD. CDR3 sequence (DNA): TGTGCCATCAGTGGCTCCCCACTACTCACTAACAGGTTCTCCTACGAGCAGTACTTC. It translates to CAISGSPLLTNRFSYEQYF.

On this clonotype: Because the CDR3 is missing its conserved closing phenylalanine or tryptophan, this is likely a read error. It is unclear where the CDR3 begins or ends on the DNA, so no DNA is shown, and the CDR3 is as TCRdb lists it. The chain's CDR3 is CASSYYSALQSRGDPI. The chain is built from TRBV6-5 and TRBJ2-1; the tabulated D call, TRBD2, remains unverified against the DNA. The CDR3 adds up to 16 amino acids, both ends counted. Germline CDR1 MNHEY, CDR2 SVGAGI.

This sequence joins TRBV6-5 and TRBJ2-5; maybe TRBD1 (6 bases). CDR1 and CDR2 from the germline V gene are MNHEY and SVGAGI. The CDR3 length is 14 residues. V was clipped by 2 bases and J by 4 bases, with 11 bases between them. The CDR3 is CASSYSGQRETQYF. The CDR3 coding sequence is TGTGCCAGCAGTTACAGCGGACAGAGAGAGACCCAGTACTTC.

The chain has TRBV6-2 or TRBV6-3 and TRBJ2-5; D tentatively reads TRBD1 or TRBD2 (6 bases each). Trimming took off 1 base at V and 2 bases at J, with 11 bases between the two ends. CDR3 length: 15 residues. Per germline, CDR1 MNHEY and CDR2 SVGEGT. CDR3 sequence: CASSYLGGPQETQYF. The CDR3 bases are TGTGCCAGCAGTTACTTGGGGGGCCCGCAAGAGACCCAGTACTTC.

The chain carries TRBV29-1 and TRBJ2-3, with D uncertain. Germline loops: CDR1 SQVTM, CDR2 ANQGSEA. The CDR3 is 12 amino acids. V was trimmed by 1 base and J by 3 bases, leaving 5 bases between them. In nucleotides, the CDR3 is TGCAGCGTTGAAGTTGGGACAGATACGCAGTATTTT. It codes for CSVEVGTDTQYF.

This clonotype was detected once. The V gene is TRBV5-1, the J gene TRBJ1-1; unclear D gene. V lost 1 base and J 1 base, leaving 8 bases between the germline ends. CDR3 length: 14 amino acids. Germline V gene data show CDR1 as SGHRS and CDR2 as YFSETQ. Here the CDR3 reads CASSLNWGNTEAFF. The CDR3 nucleotides are TGCGCCAGCAGCTTGAATTGGGGGAACACTGAAGCTTTCTTT.

V usage is TRBV5-6 and J usage is TRBJ1-1, with 12 positions matching TRBD1. The CDR3 is 16 amino acids. CDR1 is SGHDT, CDR2 YYEEEE, per germline. Trimming at V came to 2 bases and at J to 1 base, leaving 3 bases not matched to a gene. As DNA, the CDR3 is TGTGCCAGCAGCTTTGGGACAGGGGGCTCGAACACTGAAGCTTTCTTT. This encodes CASSFGTGGSNTEAFF. Full variable domain (missing parts from reference TRBV5-6 and TRBJ1-1): DAGVTQSPTHLIKTRGQQVTLRCSPKSGHDTVSWYQQALGQGPQFIFQYYEEEERQRGNFPDRFSGHQFPNYSSELNVNALLLGDSALYLCASSFGTGGSNTEAFFGQGTRLTVV.

This chain uses TRBV5-1 with TRBJ2-2; possibly TRBD2 for D (5 bases). Germline assignment: CDR1 SGHRS and CDR2 YFSETQ. V lost 8 bases, J lost 1 base, and 21 bases lay in between. The CDR3 totals 17 residues. The CDR3 spells CASRREGPTRNTGELFF. The DNA for the CDR3 is TGCGCCAGTCGGAGAGAGGGTCCCACTCGGAACACCGGGGAGCTGTTTTTT.

The chain is built from TRBV20-1 and TRBJ1-5; weak D call: TRBD1 (5 bases). Germline CDR1 is DFQATT and CDR2 is SNEGSKA (reference sequence). The CDR3 is made up of 15 amino acids. V lost 4 bases to trimming and J lost 10 bases, with 23 bases between them. CDR3 in DNA: TGCAGTGCTATCAGTCCCGGGACCGCGGGGGATCCCCAGCATTTT. This translates into CSAISPGTAGDPQHF.

CDR3 sequence reads: CSVGAETDTQYF. DNA of the CDR3: TGCAGCGTTGGGGCAGAAACAGATACGCAGTATTTT. The chain recombines TRBV29-1 with TRBJ2-3; D remains unclear. Germline V gene lookup returns CDR1 SQVTM and CDR2 ANQGSEA. V lost 4 bases, J lost 3 bases, and 8 bases lay in between. The CDR3 covers 12 residues.

The genes are TRBV29-1 and TRBJ1-2; D uncertain. V lost 4 bases, J lost 2 bases, and 14 bases lay in between. From germline, CDR1 is SQVTM and CDR2 ANQGSEA. This CDR3 has 14 residues. The CDR3 sequence: CSVGTHGGNYGYTF. The DNA of the CDR3 is TGCAGCGTTGGGACCCACGGAGGGAACTATGGCTACACCTTC. Using reference TRBV29-1 and TRBJ1-2 for the parts outside the CDR3, the full variable domain is SAVISQKPSRDICQRGTSLTIQCQVDSQVTMMFWYRQQPGQSLTLIATANQGSEATYESGFVIDKFPISRPNLTFSTLTVSNMSPEDSSIYLCSVGTHGGNYGYTFGSGTRLTVV.

At least ten counts were recorded for this clonotype. The chain joins TRBV20-1 to TRBJ1-1; maybe TRBD1 (6 bases). The CDR3 consists of 13 residues. Germline V gene sequence: CDR1 DFQATT, CDR2 SNEGSKA (reference sequence). V was shortened by 7 bases and J by 13 bases, with 25 bases between the two germline ends. The CDR3 spells CSVTDSGGVFGFF. The CDR3, as DNA: TGCAGTGTGACAGACAGTGGGGGCGTTTTTGGTTTCTTT.

The chain carries TRBV29-1 and TRBJ2-3; possibly TRBD1 for D (7 bases). The CDR3 totals 12 residues. V was shortened by 7 bases and J by 4 bases, with 12 bases between the two germline ends. Germline V CDR1 and CDR2: SQVTM, ANQGSEA. The CDR3 DNA sequence: TGCAGCGGCCGCAGGGGGGCAGATACGCAGTATTTT. Amino acids: CSGRRGADTQYF.

There are a few counts of this clonotype. The J gene is TRBJ2-3, the V gene TRBV28; 7 positions agree with TRBD2. The trim removed 5 bases at V and 1 base at J, leaving 6 bases unmatched. Germline V gene sequence: CDR1 MDHEN, CDR2 SYDVKM. This CDR3 spans 15 amino acids. The CDR3 region has the DNA TGTGCCAGCAGTCCCGCTAGCGGCCGCACAGATACGCAGTATTTT. Protein: CASSPASGRTDTQYF.

This clonotype turned up a few times. The chain employs TRBV20-1 and TRBJ2-1; D gene uncertain. Trimming removed 6 bases from V and 9 bases from J, with 12 bases in between. Germline loops: CDR1 DFQATT, CDR2 SNEGSKA (reference sequence). The CDR3 runs 11 residues. The CDR3 protein is CSAGAGIEQFF. The CDR3 DNA reads TGCAGTGCCGGAGCTGGGATTGAGCAGTTCTTC.

The chain joins TRBV6-1 to TRBJ1-1; D not certain. Germline loops: CDR1 MNHNS, CDR2 SASEGT. The CDR3 is 12 residues long. V lost 1 base, J lost 11 bases, and 11 bases lay in between. The DNA for the CDR3 is TGTGCCAGCAGTGAAGTAGGTAGTGAGGCTTTCTTT. Translation: CASSEVGSEAFF.

J is TRBJ1-2 and V is TRBV12-3 or TRBV12-4; 8 bases are a match to TRBD1. Losses at the gene ends were 1 base for V and 8 bases for J; bases not matched to a gene: 6. The CDR3 spans 14 residues. The CDR3 region has the DNA TGTGCCAGCAGTTTAGAAGGACAGGGAAGGGGCTACACCTTC. It codes for CASSLEGQGRGYTF.

The table lists this clonotype with a few counts. The J gene is TRBJ1-2, the V gene TRBV29-1; 9 bases align to TRBD1. The CDR3 contains 11 residues. J lost 6 bases, V lost 7 bases, and 3 bases had no gene match. Germline V gene lookup returns CDR1 SQVTM and CDR2 ANQGSEA. This chain's CDR3 is CSGGQGNGYTF. In DNA, the CDR3 is TGCAGCGGGGGACAGGGAAATGGCTACACCTTC. Using reference TRBV29-1 and TRBJ1-2 for the parts outside the CDR3, the full variable domain is SAVISQKPSRDICQRGTSLTIQCQVDSQVTMMFWYRQQPGQSLTLIATANQGSEATYESGFVIDKFPISRPNLTFSTLTVSNMSPEDSSIYLCSGGQGNGYTFGSGTRLTVV.

The chain carries TRBV3-1 and TRBJ2-7; 8 nucleotides align to TRBD1. This CDR3 is built from 16 residues. Germline assignment: CDR1 LGHDT and CDR2 YNNKEL (reference sequence). V shed 2 bases, J shed 1 base, and the junction held 7 bases outside the gene matches. The CDR3 DNA reads as TGTGCCAGCAGCCAACCTGGTCGGGACAGGTCCTACGAGCAGTACTTC. It yields the protein CASSQPGRDRSYEQYF.

This clonotype was found a few times. J is TRBJ1-1 and V is TRBV5-1; D gene unclear. The CDR3 runs 14 residues. Germline CDR1 reads SGHRS; CDR2 reads YFSETQ. Trimming shortened V by 3 bases and J by 4 bases, and 13 bases separated the two germline ends. The DNA for the CDR3 is TGCGCCAGCAGCTCGGGCCCGGGGAGCACTGAAGCTTTCTTT. Protein product: CASSSGPGSTEAFF. Full variable domain (missing parts from reference TRBV5-1 and TRBJ1-1): KAGVTQTPRYLIKTRGQQVTLSCSPISGHRSVSWYQQTPGQGLQFLFEYFSETQRNKGNFPGRFSGRQFSNSRSEMNVSTLELGDSALYLCASSSGPGSTEAFFGQGTRLTVV.

This rearrangement joins TRBV9 to TRBJ1-1; D unclear. V gave up 2 bases and J gave up 3 bases, with 8 bases separating them. Germline CDR1 and CDR2: SGDLS and YYNGEE. CDR3 length: 13 residues. This CDR3 reads CASSVSSYTEAFF. CDR3 in DNA: TGTGCCAGCAGCGTCAGCTCCTACACTGAAGCTTTCTTT.